These 20 T cell receptor beta chains share one sample of origin, sequenced in a study of CD4 and CD8 cells across lung adenocarcinoma regions. From the PCR reads, TCRdb called clonotypes with MiXCR, one entry per CDR3 protein. The data hold approximately 25,000 distinct CDR3 sequences, with roughly half observed a single time. Sequencing was performed on CD8+ T cells from the center of a lung tumor. These TCRs come from a male donor with lung adenocarcinoma. The CD4 and CD8 labels of this study may be unreliable.

This chain links TRBV4-1 with TRBJ2-3, with TRBD2 matching 7 bases. This CDR3 contains 18 residues. The germline V gene has CDR1 MGHRA and CDR2 YSYEKL. With V trimmed by 0 bases and J by 2 bases, 11 bases remained unmatched. For the CDR3, the DNA is TGCGCCAGCAGCCAAGAGCCTAGCGGAGGTGGGCCCACAGATACGCAGTATTTT. Its protein product is CASSQEPSGGGPTDTQYF.

This rearrangement joins TRBV29-1 to TRBJ2-7; 9 bases align to TRBD1. Trimming at V came to 7 bases and at J to 4 bases, leaving 5 bases not matched to a gene. Germline V CDR1 and CDR2: SQVTM, ANQGSEA. CDR3 length: 12 amino acids. The CDR3: CSGGTGIYEQYF. The CDR3 DNA reads as TGCAGCGGCGGGACAGGGATATACGAGCAGTACTTC.

This clonotype turned up a few times. The V gene is TRBV6-1, the J gene TRBJ2-1; 9 positions match TRBD1. Looked up from germline, CDR1 is MNHNS and CDR2 is SASEGT. The V gene end was trimmed by 1 base and the J gene end by 4 bases; junction bases not matched to a gene: 2. The CDR3 sequence is 15 residues long. The CDR3 protein is CASSEEQGAYNEQFF. CDR3 bases: TGTGCCAGCAGTGAAGAACAGGGGGCTTACAATGAGCAGTTCTTC.

This clonotype was seen a few times. J is TRBJ2-5 and V is TRBV6-5; D is uncertain. V lost 2 bases and J 3 bases, leaving 28 bases between the germline ends. The CDR3 runs 20 residues. Germline values: CDR1 MNHEY, CDR2 SVGAGI. DNA for the CDR3: TGTGCCAGCAGTTACCATTGGGTTTTCCCGAGTGTCTCCTTTGAAGAGACCCAGTACTTC. Protein: CASSYHWVFPSVSFEETQYF.

Concerning this clonotype: A single base separates this from a much larger clone, so it may be a read error. The chain links TRBV4-1 to TRBJ2-5; D is unclear. Trimming shortened V by 0 bases and J by 7 bases, and 15 bases separated the two germline ends. Germline V lookup: CDR1 MGHRA, CDR2 YSYEKL. The CDR3 extends over 15 amino acids. The CDR3 DNA is TGCGCCAGCAGCCAAGAAAGGGCTTCGTCATCGACCCAGTACTTC. Protein: CASSQERASSSTQYF.

The sample holds a few counts of this clonotype. The chain employs TRBV27 and TRBJ2-1; 11 bases match TRBD2. The J call may not be correct, given that the DNA end is closer to TRBJ2-5. This CDR3 has 15 residues. Germline CDR1 MNHEY, CDR2 SMNVEV (reference sequence). CDR3 sequence reads: CASSFVAGGAGTQYF. The CDR3 coding sequence is TGTGCCAGCAGTTTTGTAGCGGGAGGGGCCGGGACCCAGTACTTC.

The chain couples TRBV7-6 to TRBJ2-3, with 8 bases identical to TRBD1. The J call may be in error: the DNA end matches TRBJ2-5 better. The germline V gene has CDR1 SGHVS and CDR2 FNYEAQ. CDR3 length: 18 amino acids. The CDR3 DNA follows: TGTGCCAGCAGCTTCCATCACCCCCCCGGACAGGGTGGGGAGACCCAGTACTTC. Its translation is CASSFHHPPGQGGETQYF.

This clonotype has more than one count but fewer than ten. The rearrangement uses TRBV3-1 and TRBJ2-5; 7 bases map to TRBD2. Germline V gives CDR1 LGHDT, CDR2 YNNKEL (reference sequence). The CDR3 totals 17 residues. Unmatched junction bases numbered 18, after V lost 7 bases and J lost 4 bases. The CDR3 reads CASTAKGTAGVRETQYF. CDR3 nucleotides: TGTGCCAGCACCGCCAAGGGAACGGCGGGAGTACGAGAGACCCAGTACTTC.

The rearrangement joins TRBV6-5 to TRBJ2-1; TRBD2 is a possible D gene (5 bases). The length of the CDR3 is 14 residues. Trimming pared 7 bases from V and 6 bases from J, leaving 16 bases between. CDR1 and CDR2 (germline): MNHEY, SVGAGI. The chain's CDR3 is CASNGLGSGNEQFF. CDR3 bases: TGTGCCAGCAACGGCTTAGGGAGCGGCAATGAGCAGTTCTTC.

The chain uses TRBV30 and TRBJ1-6, with no clear D. Germline loops: CDR1 GTSNPN, CDR2 SVGIG (reference sequence). V gave up 2 bases and J gave up 7 bases, with 9 bases separating them. The CDR3 loop spans 13 amino acids. CDR3 amino acids: CAWSRDWNSPLHF. Here the CDR3 DNA reads TGTGCCTGGAGTCGCGACTGGAATTCACCCCTCCACTTT.

This clonotype was seen more than once but under ten times. V gene TRBV12-3 or TRBV12-4 combines with J gene TRBJ1-2; D not resolved. The CDR3 is 13 residues long. V lost 6 bases and J lost 8, with 16 bases in between. Here the CDR3 DNA reads TGTGCCAGCAGCGTCGCAAGAGTAAAAGGCTACACCTTC. This gives the protein CASSVARVKGYTF.

The sample holds many counts of this clonotype. The chain recombines TRBV6-1 with TRBJ1-2, with D perhaps matching TRBD1 (6 bases). The CDR3 contains 13 residues. Per the germline V gene, CDR1 is MNHNS and CDR2 is SASEGT. Trimming stripped 6 bases from V and 6 bases from J, with 14 bases between. The CDR3 sequence is CASRFNREDGYTF. Written as DNA, the CDR3 is TGTGCCAGCAGGTTTAACAGGGAAGATGGCTACACCTTC.

This clonotype was seen only a few times. The gene calls are TRBV28 and TRBJ2-1; 12 bases fit TRBD2. CDR1 MDHEN and CDR2 SYDVKM come from the germline V gene. This CDR3 contains 16 residues. J gave up 6 bases and V 3 bases, and 6 bases lay outside the gene matches. This chain's CDR3 is CASSFLAGGPFNEQFF. CDR3 nucleotides: TGTGCCAGCAGTTTCCTAGCGGGAGGGCCCTTCAATGAGCAGTTCTTC.

The gene calls are TRBV7-2 and TRBJ2-3, with 15 bases fitting TRBD2. The length of the CDR3 is 20 residues. Germline lookup yields CDR1 SGHTA and CDR2 FQGNSA. V was pared by 3 bases and J by 2 bases, with 12 bases of the junction left unmatched. In nucleotides, the CDR3 is TGTGCCAGCAGCTTTAATTCTCGTGGACTAGCGGGAGGGCCCACAGATACGCAGTATTTT. Translation gives CASSFNSRGLAGGPTDTQYF.

The chain links TRBV5-1 to TRBJ2-7, with 7 bases aligning to TRBD2. V lost 2 bases to trimming and J lost 4 bases; unmatched junction nucleotides: 9. Per germline, CDR1 SGHRS and CDR2 YFSETQ. CDR3 length: 15 amino acids. CDR3 loop: CASSLSGTKLYEQYF. CDR3 coding DNA: TGCGCCAGCAGCTTATCGGGGACTAAGCTGTACGAGCAGTACTTC.

This clonotype was detected ten times or more. The chain recombines TRBV12-3 or TRBV12-4 with TRBJ2-5; TRBD1 matches at 10 bases. With V trimmed by 6 bases and J by 5 bases, 9 bases remained unmatched. The CDR3 is 15 residues long. The CDR3: CASRSWTGGRETQYF. CDR3 sequence (DNA): TGTGCCAGCAGATCCTGGACAGGGGGAAGGGAGACCCAGTACTTC.

The gene calls are TRBV6-1 and TRBJ2-5; 12 nucleotides line up with TRBD2. The V gene end was trimmed by 6 bases and the J gene end by 6 bases; junction bases not matched to a gene: 8. In germline, CDR1 is MNHNS, CDR2 SASEGT. The CDR3 contains 15 residues. CDR3 DNA sequence: TGTGCCAGCAGATCACTAGCGGGAGGTGCAAAGACCCAGTACTTC. It translates to CASRSLAGGAKTQYF.

The chain is built from TRBV5-5 and TRBJ2-5, with 10 nucleotides matching TRBD2. The V gene's germline CDR1 is SGHKS and CDR2 YYEKEE (reference sequence). Trimming took 4 bases from V and 4 from J; bases not matched to a gene: 10. This CDR3 comprises 16 residues. For the CDR3, the DNA is TGTGCCAGCAGCCACCGTCTAGCGGGAGCGGGAGAGACCCAGTACTTC. Its protein is CASSHRLAGAGETQYF.

This clonotype occurred a few times. The V gene is TRBV14, the J gene TRBJ2-5; D unresolved. Germline assignment: CDR1 SGHDN and CDR2 FVKESK. The CDR3 spans 12 residues. With 0 bases removed from V and 6 bases from J, the gap between germline ends came to 5 bases. CDR3 sequence: CASSQDRKTQYF. DNA of the CDR3: TGTGCCAGCAGCCAAGATCGAAAGACCCAGTACTTC.

A few counts support this clonotype. This chain uses TRBV6-5 with TRBJ1-4; D remains unclear. V lost 2 bases, J lost 4 bases, and 11 bases lay in between. The CDR3 spans 15 residues. Germline V CDR1 and CDR2: MNHEY, SVGAGI. CDR3 loop: CASSYETVGNEKLFF. CDR3 DNA sequence: TGTGCCAGCAGTTACGAGACGGTCGGTAATGAAAAACTGTTTTTT.